These 8 T cell receptor beta chains came from one sample sequenced in a study of T cells in Graves' hyperthyroidism and ophthalmopathy. TCR beta CDR3 region amplification was performed from RNA transcripts. During a first-round RT-PCR of the TCR CDR3, the HTBI primer set was used. TCRdb reanalysed the multiplex PCR reads using MiXCR and keeps one entry per CDR3 protein. This table holds hundreds of thousands of distinct CDR3 sequences, 12% to 15% found once. The sample taken for sequencing was blood. These receptors came from a woman between 18 and 29 years old with Graves' hyperthyroidism.

This clonotype appeared many times. The chain recombines TRBV11-2 with TRBJ2-1, with D possibly TRBD2 on 6 matching bases. CDR3 length equals 16 residues. Germline CDR1 and CDR2: SGHAT and FQNNGV. Trimming took off 0 bases at V and 2 bases at J, with 11 bases between the two ends. CDR3: CASSLEEAGTYNEQFF. The CDR3 nucleotides are TGTGCCAGCAGCTTAGAAGAGGCGGGAACCTACAATGAGCAGTTCTTC. Variable domain in full (rest from reference TRBV11-2 and TRBJ2-1): EAGVAQSPRYKIIEKRQSVAFWCNPISGHATLYWYQQILGQGPKLLIQFQNNGVVDDSQLPKDRFSAERLKGVDSTLKIQPAKLEDSAVYLCASSLEEAGTYNEQFFGPGTRLTVL.

This clonotype came up once. A read error may be the cause here, since a much bigger clone is one base away. This chain joins TRBV6-2 or TRBV6-3 and TRBJ2-3, with 8 positions matching TRBD1. In germline, CDR1 is MNHEY, CDR2 SVGEGT. The CDR3 sequence is 20 residues long. CDR3 sequence: CASSRFGHVMGQASIDTQYF. CDR3 nucleotide sequence: TGTGCCAGCAGTCGATTTGGTCATGTAATGGGACAGGCTAGCATAGATACGCAGTATTTT.

In its sample, this clonotype was seen a few times. This chain connects TRBV12-3 or TRBV12-4 to TRBJ2-3; tentative D call: TRBD2 (6 bases). This CDR3 is built from 14 residues. V shed 1 base and J shed 6 bases, with 11 bases lying between them. CDR3 DNA: TGTGCCAGCAGTTTAGAGGGTCGGGGGGATACGCAGTATTTT. Residues: CASSLEGRGDTQYF.

A word on this clonotype: Given a much more abundant clone one base away, this may be a read error. This chain connects TRBV20-1 to TRBJ2-7; tentative D call: TRBD2 (7 bases). The better agreement between TRBJ2-1 and the DNA end casts doubt on the J call. Germline CDR1 and CDR2: DFQATT and SNEGSKA (reference sequence). The CDR3 spans 16 residues. Here the CDR3 reads CSARDPGGGRAYEQFF. The CDR3 nucleotides read TGCAGTGCTAGAGACCCCGGGGGCGGGAGAGCCTACGAGCAGTTCTTC.

This clonotype has a count of ten or more. The genes are TRBV28 and TRBJ1-1; no reliable D call. Trimming removed 1 base from V and 0 bases from J, with 15 bases in between. CDR1 is MDHEN, CDR2 SYDVKM, per germline. The CDR3 is 17 amino acids. DNA of the CDR3: TGTGCCAGCAGTTTATATGCACAGACCCCGTTGAACACTGAAGCTTTCTTT. Translated: CASSLYAQTPLNTEAFF.

This clonotype was seen repeatedly, ten times or more. The CDR3 DNA follows: TGTGCCAGCAGCTTAGCGGGGGGTTTAAGCGATGAGCAGTTCTTC. Translated, it gives CASSLAGGLSDEQFF. The chain links TRBV7-9 to TRBJ2-1; a possible D gene is TRBD2 (6 bases). Germline values: CDR1 SEHNR, CDR2 FQNEAQ (reference sequence). V lost 0 bases and J lost 8, with 14 bases in between. This CDR3 is 15 amino acids long.

This clonotype was picked up many times. V and J are TRBV2 and TRBJ2-1; TRBD1 matches 9 bases. CDR1 is SNHLY, CDR2 FYNNEI, per germline. The trim removed 4 bases at V and 10 bases at J, leaving 2 bases unmatched. The CDR3 sequence is 12 residues long. Written as DNA, the CDR3 is TGTGCCAGCAGTGGGGACAGGGTGGAGCAGTTCTTC. Its translation is CASSGDRVEQFF.

This clonotype was detected ten times or more. In DNA form, the CDR3 reads TGTGCCAGCAGTTCCCCGCGACTAGCGGGAGTGGTCGGGGAGCTGTTTTTT. Residues: CASSSPRLAGVVGELFF. The chain recombines TRBV6-5 with TRBJ2-2; 12 bases align to TRBD2. This CDR3 has 17 residues. The V segment lost 4 bases and the J segment 7 bases; nucleotides outside the gene matches: 10. Germline V lookup: CDR1 MNHEY, CDR2 SVGAGI.